This TCR beta chain came from a study of blood T cell repertoires in COVID-19. J was trimmed by 0 bases and V by 3 bases; bases with no gene match: 3. CDR3 size: 17 residues. Germline V lookup: CDR1 SNHLY, CDR2 FYNNEI. One Seattle source followed patients from active infection through their disease course. In the original workflow: The assay estimated nucleated cells by amplifying reference gene primers. Profiled with immunoSEQ multiplex PCR; TCRdb holds only in-frame clones, not every one. The V and J calls and clone size are taken from that table; D and trimming were inferred from the DNA. This table has some 500,000 clones, about 89% appearing once. This clone has only one observation.

The chain joins TRBV2 to TRBJ1-6, with TRBD1 matching over 9 bases. The clonotype was recovered from a woman aged 45-60 years with COVID-19, enrolled during active disease. Sequencing was done on a sample of peripheral blood. The CDR3 here is CASSEDRGFSYNSPLHF. The CDR3, as DNA: TGTGCCAGCAGTGAGGACAGGGGCTTCTCCTATAATTCACCCCTCCACTTT.